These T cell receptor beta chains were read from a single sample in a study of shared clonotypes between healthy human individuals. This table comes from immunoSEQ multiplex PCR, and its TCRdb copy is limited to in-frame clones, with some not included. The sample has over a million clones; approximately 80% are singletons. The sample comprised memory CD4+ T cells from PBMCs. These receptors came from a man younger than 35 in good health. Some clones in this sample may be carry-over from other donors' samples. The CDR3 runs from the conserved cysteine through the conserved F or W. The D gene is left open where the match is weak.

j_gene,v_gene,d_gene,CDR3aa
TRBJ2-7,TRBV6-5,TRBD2,CASSYGRLAGVGQYF
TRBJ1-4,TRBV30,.,CAWSVTFSNEKLFF
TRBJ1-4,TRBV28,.,CASGNEKLFF
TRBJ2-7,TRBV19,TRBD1,CARDRVRNEQYF
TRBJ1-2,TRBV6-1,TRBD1,CASRPGTATNYGYTF
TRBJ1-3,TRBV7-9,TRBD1,CASSLRRDREANTIYF
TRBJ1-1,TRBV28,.,CASSLQRTGRTEAFF
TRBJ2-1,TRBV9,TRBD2,CASSPLAGGQNEQFF
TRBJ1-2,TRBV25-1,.,CASSEKQRNYGYTF
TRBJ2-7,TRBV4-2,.,CASSQARSSYEQYF
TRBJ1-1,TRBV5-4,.,CASSPRDRNPRFTEAFF
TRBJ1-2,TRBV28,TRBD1,CASRLDRGRYGYTF
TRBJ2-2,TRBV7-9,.,CASSFETSNTGELFF
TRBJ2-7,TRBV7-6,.,CASSLGHSSYEQYF
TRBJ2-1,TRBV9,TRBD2,CASSVESSGKGDEQFF
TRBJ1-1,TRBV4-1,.,CASNQEGAFF
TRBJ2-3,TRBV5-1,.,CASSPDGTDTQYF
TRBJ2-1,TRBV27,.,CASRDYLSSYNEQFF
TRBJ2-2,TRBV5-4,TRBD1,CASSSGQGETGELFF
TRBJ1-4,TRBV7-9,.,CASSLTGSNEKLFF
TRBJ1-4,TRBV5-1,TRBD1,CASSLGTGLNEKLFF
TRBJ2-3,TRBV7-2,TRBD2,CASSLRGGRAPDTQYF
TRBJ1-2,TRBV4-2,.,CASSQEKGLYGYTF
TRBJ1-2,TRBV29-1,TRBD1,CSVTGQGNYGYTF
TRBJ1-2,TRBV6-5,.,CASSYSKGNYGYTF
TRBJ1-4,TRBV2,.,CASTLSRGANEKLFF